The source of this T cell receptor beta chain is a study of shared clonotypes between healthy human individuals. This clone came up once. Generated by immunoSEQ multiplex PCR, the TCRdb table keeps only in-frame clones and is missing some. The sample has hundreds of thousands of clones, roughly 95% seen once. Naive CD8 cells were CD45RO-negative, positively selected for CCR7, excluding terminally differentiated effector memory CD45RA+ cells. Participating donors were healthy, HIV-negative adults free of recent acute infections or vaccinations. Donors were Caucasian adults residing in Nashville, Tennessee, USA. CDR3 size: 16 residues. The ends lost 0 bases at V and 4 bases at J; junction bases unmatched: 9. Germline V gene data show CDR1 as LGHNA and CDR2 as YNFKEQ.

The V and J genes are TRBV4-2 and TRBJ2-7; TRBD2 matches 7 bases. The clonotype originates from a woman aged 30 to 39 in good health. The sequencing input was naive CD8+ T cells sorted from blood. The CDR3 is CASSQDLGEGRYEQYF. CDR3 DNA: TGTGCCAGCAGCCAAGATTTGGGGGAGGGCCGGTACGAGCAGTACTTC.